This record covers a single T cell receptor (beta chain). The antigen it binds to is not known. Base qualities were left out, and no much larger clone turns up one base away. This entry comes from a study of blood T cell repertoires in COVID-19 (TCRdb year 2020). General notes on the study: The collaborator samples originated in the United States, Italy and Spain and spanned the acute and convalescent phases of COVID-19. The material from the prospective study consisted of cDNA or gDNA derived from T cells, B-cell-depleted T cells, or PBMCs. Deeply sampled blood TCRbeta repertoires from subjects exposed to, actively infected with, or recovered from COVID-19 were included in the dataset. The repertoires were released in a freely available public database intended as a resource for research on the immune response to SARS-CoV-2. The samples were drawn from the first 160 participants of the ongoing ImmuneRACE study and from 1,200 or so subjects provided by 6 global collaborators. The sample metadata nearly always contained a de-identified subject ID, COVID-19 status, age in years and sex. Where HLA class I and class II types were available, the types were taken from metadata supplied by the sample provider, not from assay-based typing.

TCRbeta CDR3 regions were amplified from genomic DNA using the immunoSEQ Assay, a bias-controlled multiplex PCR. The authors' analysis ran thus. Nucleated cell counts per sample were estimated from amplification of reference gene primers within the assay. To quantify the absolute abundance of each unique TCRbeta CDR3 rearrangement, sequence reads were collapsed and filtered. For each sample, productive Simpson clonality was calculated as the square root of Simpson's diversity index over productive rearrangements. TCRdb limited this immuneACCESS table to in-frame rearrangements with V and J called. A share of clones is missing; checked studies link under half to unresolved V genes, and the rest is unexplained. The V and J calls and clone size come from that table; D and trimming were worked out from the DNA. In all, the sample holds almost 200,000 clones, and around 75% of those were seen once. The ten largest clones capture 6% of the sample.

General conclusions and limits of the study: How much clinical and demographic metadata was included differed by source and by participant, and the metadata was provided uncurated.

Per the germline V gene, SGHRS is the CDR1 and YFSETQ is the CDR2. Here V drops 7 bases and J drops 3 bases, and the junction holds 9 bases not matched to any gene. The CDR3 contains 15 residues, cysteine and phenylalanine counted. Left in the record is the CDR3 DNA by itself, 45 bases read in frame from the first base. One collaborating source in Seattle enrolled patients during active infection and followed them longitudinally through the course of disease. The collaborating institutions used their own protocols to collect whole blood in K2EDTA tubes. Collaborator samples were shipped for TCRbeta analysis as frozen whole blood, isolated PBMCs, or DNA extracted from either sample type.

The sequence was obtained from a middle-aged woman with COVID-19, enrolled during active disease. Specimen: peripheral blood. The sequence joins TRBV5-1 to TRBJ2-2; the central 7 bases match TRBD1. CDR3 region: CASVLQGIDTGELFF. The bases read TGCGCCAGCGTATTACAGGGGATCGACACCGGGGAGCTGTTTTTT.